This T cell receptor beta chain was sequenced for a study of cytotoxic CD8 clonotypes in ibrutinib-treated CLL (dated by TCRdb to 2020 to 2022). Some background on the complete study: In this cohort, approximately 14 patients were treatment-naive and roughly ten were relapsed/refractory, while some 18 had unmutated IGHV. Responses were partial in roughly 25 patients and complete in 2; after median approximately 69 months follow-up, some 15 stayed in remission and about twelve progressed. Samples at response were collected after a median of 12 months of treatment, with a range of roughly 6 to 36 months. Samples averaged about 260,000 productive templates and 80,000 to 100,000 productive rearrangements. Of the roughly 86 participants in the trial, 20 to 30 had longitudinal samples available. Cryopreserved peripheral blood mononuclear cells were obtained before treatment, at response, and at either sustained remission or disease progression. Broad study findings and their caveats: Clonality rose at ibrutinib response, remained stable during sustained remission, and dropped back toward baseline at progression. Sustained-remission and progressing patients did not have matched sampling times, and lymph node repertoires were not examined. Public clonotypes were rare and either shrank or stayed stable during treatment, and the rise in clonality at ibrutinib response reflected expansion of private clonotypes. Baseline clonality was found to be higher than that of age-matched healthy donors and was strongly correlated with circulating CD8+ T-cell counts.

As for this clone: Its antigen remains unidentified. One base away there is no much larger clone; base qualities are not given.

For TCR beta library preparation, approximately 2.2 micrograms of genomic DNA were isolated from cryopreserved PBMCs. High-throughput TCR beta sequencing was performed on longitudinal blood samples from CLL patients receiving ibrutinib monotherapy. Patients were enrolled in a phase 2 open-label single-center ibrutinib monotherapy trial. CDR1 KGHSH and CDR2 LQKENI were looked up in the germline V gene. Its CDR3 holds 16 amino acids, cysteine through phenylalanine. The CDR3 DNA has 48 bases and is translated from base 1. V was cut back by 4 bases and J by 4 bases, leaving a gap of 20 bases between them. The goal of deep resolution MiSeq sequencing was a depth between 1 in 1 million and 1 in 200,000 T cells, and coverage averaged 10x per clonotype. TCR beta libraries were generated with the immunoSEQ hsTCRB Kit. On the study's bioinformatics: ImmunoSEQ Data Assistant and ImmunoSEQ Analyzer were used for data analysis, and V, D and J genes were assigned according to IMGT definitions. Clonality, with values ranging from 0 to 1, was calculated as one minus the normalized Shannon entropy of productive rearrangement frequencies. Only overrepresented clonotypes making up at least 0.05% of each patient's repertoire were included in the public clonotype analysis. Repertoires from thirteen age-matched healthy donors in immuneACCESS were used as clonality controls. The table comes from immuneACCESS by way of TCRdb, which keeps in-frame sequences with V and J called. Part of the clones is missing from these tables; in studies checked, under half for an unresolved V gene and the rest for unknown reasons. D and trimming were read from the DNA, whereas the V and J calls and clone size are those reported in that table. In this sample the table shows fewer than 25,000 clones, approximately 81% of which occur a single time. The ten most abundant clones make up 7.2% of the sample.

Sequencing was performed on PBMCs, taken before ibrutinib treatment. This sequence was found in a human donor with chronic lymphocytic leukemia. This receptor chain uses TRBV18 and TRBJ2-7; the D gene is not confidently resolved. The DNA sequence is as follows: TGTGCCAGCTCACAAGGGCCCCCCGGGTCGATTTACGAGCAGTACTTC. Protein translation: CASSQGPPGSIYEQYF.